This T cell receptor beta chain was retrieved from a study of blood T cells in healthy people across ages (dated by TCRdb to the mid-2010s). With respect to the entire study: In model experiments, roughly one uniquely barcoded TCR beta cDNA molecule per two T cells was captured by template switching. The study measured age-related changes in TCR beta repertoire diversity using deep sequencing normalized with unique cDNA molecular identifiers. The donors were divided into four age groups: young (average approximately 17 years), middle-aged (about 39), aged (approximately 64) and long-lived (about 79). Donors of different ages were randomly distributed across sequencing lanes to avoid experimental bias. Using the same blood draw, the study looked at two additional independent replicas of 1 million unique cDNA reads for two donors, one aged 18 to 29 and the other aged 80 or older. Beyond this particular receptor, the publication reports: Because profiling used bulk unsorted PBMCs, naive and antigen-experienced compartments could not be compared conclusively. Compared with the aged group, the long-lived group had more naive CD4+ T cells, fewer expanded clones and increased TCR diversity, a pattern suggesting age selection. Donor CMV infection status was unknown, potentially confounding age-related changes in expanded clonotypes. A strong correlation was found between observed TCR beta diversity and the percentage of naive T cells measured by flow cytometry. Observed TCR beta diversity per million T cells fell roughly linearly with age, and a significant reduction was already apparent by age about 36. Estimates of total diversity from one million sequenced T cells were regarded as lower bounds and underestimates.

The donors were under 40 Caucasian individuals from Russia, aged 6 to 90 years, who were systemically healthy. Approximately 9 milliliters of peripheral blood were collected from each donor into EDTA-treated Vacutainer tubes. Ficoll-Paque density-gradient centrifugation was used to isolate PBMCs, with at least 6.5 million per sample. Trizol reagent was used to extract total RNA from PBMCs, with at least 5 micrograms per sample. For every donor, an aliquot of PBMCs went through flow cytometry to measure the percentages of naive CD45RAhigh/CD27high T cells. V is clipped by 3 bases and J by 0 bases, and the sequence between their germline boundaries is 15 bases long. The CDR3 runs 16 amino acids, cysteine and phenylalanine included. Kept here is only the CDR3 DNA, which spans 48 bases and is read in frame from base 1. The germline V gene specifies LGHNA as CDR1 and YNFKEQ as CDR2. The library was made by 5' RACE. TCRdb names Illumina HiSeq 2500 as the instrument used. A second roughly 7 to 11 cycle PCR used a sample-barcoded 5' primer and a J-beta primer mix. A template-switch 5' adaptor carrying 12 random nucleotides introduced a unique molecular identifier onto each TCR beta cDNA molecule. Each sample yielded at least 2.5 million CDR3-containing paired-end reads. The Mint cDNA synthesis kit, primed by a TRBC-specific oligonucleotide, was used to synthesize first-strand cDNA from all RNA. Following uracil-DNA glycosylase treatment, all cDNA underwent a first 18-cycle PCR with the universal primers M1SS and BC2_uni_R. The authors' pipeline ran thus. For normalization, 1 million high-quality reads were randomly selected from each sample, with every read carrying a distinct molecular identifier. Instead of being binned into consensus sequences, reads with shared molecular identifiers were discarded. CDR3 identification, clonotype clustering and error correction used MiTCR with a Q25 quality threshold and the strictest error-elimination algorithm. A nonparametric unseen species model using Euler transformation provided a lower-bound estimate of total TCR beta diversity. The raw public reads went through TCRdb reprocessing: fastp at Q25, MiXCR clone calling, in-frame beta chains kept. Identical CDR3 protein sequences are pooled into one entry, listed with their most common genes and DNA. These V and J calls derive from TCRdb rather than the authors' analysis. The sample table shows approximately 800,000 distinct CDR3 sequences, and 46% are seen once. About a sixth of the sample belongs to the ten largest clones.

On this clonotype itself: No cognate antigen has been identified for it. No base qualities exist here, and no much larger clone lies one base off it.

Sequencing was done on a sample of blood. The receptor was derived from an elderly man in good health. The chain is assembled from TRBV4-2 and TRBJ2-7; the D call is possibly TRBD1 or TRBD2, each sharing 5 bases. For the CDR3, the sequence is CASSQGRRLSSYEQYF. The DNA reads as follows: TGTGCCAGCAGCCAGGGACGGAGACTGAGCTCCTACGAGCAGTACTTC.